This T cell receptor (beta chain) was profiled in a study of OX40 agonist ivuxolimab in advanced cancers. Study overall: It was permissible to have had prior anti-PD-1, anti-PD-L1 or anti-CTLA-4 therapy, and around 40% had some.

The protocol was immunoSEQ multiplex PCR, while the TCRdb copy is restricted to in-frame clones and leaves out a portion. The repertoire consists of 70,000 to 90,000 clones, with around 82% occurring once and the leading ten covering roughly 7%. CDR1 MNHNS and CDR2 SASEGT come from the germline V gene. V was pared by 6 bases and J by 4 bases, with 10 bases of the junction left unmatched. This CDR3 has 15 residues. Specimen: CD4+ or CD8+ T cells sorted from blood, collected in a trial of the OX40 agonist ivuxolimab. The chain has TRBV6-1 and TRBJ2-7; 9 bases are a match to TRBD1. The sequence was collected from an adult with an advanced solid tumor such as melanoma, head and neck, liver or kidney cancer. The CDR3: CASSPGQGMWYEQYF. The CDR3 DNA sequence: TGTGCCAGCAGCCCCGGACAGGGGATGTGGTACGAGCAGTACTTC.